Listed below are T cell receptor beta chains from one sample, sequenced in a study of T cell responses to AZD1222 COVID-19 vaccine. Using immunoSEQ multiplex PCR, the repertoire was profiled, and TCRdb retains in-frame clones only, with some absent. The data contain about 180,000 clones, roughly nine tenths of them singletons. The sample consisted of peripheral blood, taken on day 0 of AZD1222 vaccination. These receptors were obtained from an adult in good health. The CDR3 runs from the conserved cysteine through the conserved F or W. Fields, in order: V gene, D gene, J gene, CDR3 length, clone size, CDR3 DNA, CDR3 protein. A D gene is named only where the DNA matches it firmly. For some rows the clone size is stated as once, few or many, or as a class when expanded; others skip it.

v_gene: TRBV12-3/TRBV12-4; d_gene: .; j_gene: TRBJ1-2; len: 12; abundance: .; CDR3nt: TGTGCCAGCAGCAGAGGGGAACATGGCTACACCTTC; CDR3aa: CASSRGEHGYTF
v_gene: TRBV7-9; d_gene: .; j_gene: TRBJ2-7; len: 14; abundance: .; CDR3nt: TGTGCCAGCAGCTTAGGGGTCAAGGCCTACGAGCAGTACTTC; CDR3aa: CASSLGVKAYEQYF
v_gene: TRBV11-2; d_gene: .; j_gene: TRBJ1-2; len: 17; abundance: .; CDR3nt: TGTGCCAGCAGCTTAGAGTGGGCGGACGTCGACGGGAGTGGCTACACCTTC; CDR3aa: CASSLEWADVDGSGYTF
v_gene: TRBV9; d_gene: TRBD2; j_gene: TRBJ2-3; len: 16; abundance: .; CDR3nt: TGTGCCAGCAGCGTAGGACCGGGGGGGCTGAGTGATACGCAGTATTTT; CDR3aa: CASSVGPGGLSDTQYF
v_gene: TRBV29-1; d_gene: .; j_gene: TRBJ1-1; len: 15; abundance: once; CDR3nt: TGCAGCGAACACGGTGGGCAGGACATGAACACTGAAGCTTTCTTT; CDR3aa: CSEHGGQDMNTEAFF
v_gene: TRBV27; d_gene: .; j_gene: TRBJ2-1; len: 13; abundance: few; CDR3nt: TGTGCCAGCAGCATGACAGACTACAATGAGCAGTTCTTC; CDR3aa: CASSMTDYNEQFF
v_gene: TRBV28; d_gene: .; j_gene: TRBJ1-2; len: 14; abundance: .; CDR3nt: TGTGCCAGCAGTTCCGCCGGGGATGGCTATGGCTACACCTTC; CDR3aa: CASSSAGDGYGYTF
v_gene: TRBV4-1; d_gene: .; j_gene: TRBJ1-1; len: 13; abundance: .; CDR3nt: TGCGCCAGCAAGATGCAGCAGAACACTGAAGCTTTCTTT; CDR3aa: CASKMQQNTEAFF
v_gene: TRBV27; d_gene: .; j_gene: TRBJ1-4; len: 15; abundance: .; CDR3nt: TGTGCCAGCAGTTTAGGGCAGACAACTAATGAAAAACTGTTTTTT; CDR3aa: CASSLGQTTNEKLFF
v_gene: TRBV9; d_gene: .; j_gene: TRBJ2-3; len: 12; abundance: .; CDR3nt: TGTGCCAGCAGCACGCACACAGATACGCAGTATTTT; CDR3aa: CASSTHTDTQYF
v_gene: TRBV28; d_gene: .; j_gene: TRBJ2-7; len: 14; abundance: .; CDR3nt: TGTGCCAGCAGCCAGACAGAGTCGAGGGGTGAGCAGTACTTC; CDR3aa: CASSQTESRGEQYF
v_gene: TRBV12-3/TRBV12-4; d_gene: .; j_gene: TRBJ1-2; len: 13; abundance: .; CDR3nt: TGTGCCAGCAGTTTCTCAGTTTTCTATGGCTACACCTTT; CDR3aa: CASSFSVFYGYTF
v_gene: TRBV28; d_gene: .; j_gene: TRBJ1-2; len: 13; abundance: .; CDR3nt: TGTGCCAGCAGCCTGGGACATAACTATGGCTACACCTTC; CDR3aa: CASSLGHNYGYTF
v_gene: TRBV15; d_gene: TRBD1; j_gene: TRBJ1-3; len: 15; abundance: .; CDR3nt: TGTGCCACCAGCCGGAGTGACAGGGGTGGAAACACCATATATTTT; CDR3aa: CATSRSDRGGNTIYF
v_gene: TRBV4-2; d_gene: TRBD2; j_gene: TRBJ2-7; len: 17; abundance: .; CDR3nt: TGTGCCAGCAGCCAAGAGTCGGCCGCGGGGGGATCCTACGAGCAGTACTTC; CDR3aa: CASSQESAAGGSYEQYF
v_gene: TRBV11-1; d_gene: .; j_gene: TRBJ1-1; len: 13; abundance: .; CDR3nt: TGTGCCAGCAGCCCGGTCGGTTGGACTGAAGCTTTCTTT; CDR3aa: CASSPVGWTEAFF
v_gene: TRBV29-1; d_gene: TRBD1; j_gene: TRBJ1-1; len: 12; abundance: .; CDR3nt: TGCAGCGTCGGACAGGATCCGACTGAAGCTTTCTTT; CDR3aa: CSVGQDPTEAFF
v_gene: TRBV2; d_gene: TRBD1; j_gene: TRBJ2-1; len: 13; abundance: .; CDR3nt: TGTGCCAGCAGAGGACAGGGTCTGCATGAGCAGTTCTTC; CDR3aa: CASRGQGLHEQFF
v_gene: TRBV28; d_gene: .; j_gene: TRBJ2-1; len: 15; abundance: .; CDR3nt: TGTGCCAGCAGTTCCGTTTGGGGGGCGTACAATGAGCAGTTCTTC; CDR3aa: CASSSVWGAYNEQFF
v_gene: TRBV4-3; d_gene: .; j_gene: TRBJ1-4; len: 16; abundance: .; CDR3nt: TGCGCCAGCAGCCAAGGGCATGGGGGGGCTAATGAAAAACTGTTTTTT; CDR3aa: CASSQGHGGANEKLFF
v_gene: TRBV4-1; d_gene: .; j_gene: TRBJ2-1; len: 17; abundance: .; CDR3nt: TGCGCCAGCAGCCAAGATCTCGACGGGAGCTCCTACAATGAGCAGTTCTTC; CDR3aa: CASSQDLDGSSYNEQFF
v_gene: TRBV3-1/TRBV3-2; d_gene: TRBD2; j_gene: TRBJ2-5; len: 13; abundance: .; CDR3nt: TGTGCCAGCAGCCTGGGCGGGGGAGAGACCCAGTACTTC; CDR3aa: CASSLGGGETQYF
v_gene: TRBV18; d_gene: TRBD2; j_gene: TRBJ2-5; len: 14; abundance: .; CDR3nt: TGTGCCAGCTCACCACTAGCGGGGGTGGAGACCCAGTACTTC; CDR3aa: CASSPLAGVETQYF
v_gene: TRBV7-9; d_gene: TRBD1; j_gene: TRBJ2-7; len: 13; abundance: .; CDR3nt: TGTGCCAGCAGCCGGACAGGGGGCTACGAGCAGTACTTC; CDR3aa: CASSRTGGYEQYF
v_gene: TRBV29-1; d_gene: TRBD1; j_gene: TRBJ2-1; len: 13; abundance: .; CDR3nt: TGCAGCGTCAACACAGGGGGCGGCGATGAGCAGTTCTTC; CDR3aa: CSVNTGGGDEQFF
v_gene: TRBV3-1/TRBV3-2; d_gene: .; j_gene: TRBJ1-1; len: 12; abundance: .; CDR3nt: TGTGCCAGCAGCCAAGGAGTTACTGAAGCTTTCTTT; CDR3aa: CASSQGVTEAFF
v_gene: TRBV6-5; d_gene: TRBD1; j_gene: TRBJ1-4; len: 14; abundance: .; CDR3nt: TGTGCCAGCAGTCCCGGGACAGGGGGCGAAAAACTGTTTTTT; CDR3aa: CASSPGTGGEKLFF
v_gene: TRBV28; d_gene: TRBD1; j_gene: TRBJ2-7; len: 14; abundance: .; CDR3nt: TGTGCCAGCACCATGACAGGGGGCGGTTGGGAGCAGTACTTC; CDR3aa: CASTMTGGGWEQYF
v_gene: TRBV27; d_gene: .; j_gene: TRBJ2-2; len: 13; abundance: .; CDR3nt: TGTGCCAGCAGTTTTATAGGCACCGGGGAGCTGTTTTTT; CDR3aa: CASSFIGTGELFF
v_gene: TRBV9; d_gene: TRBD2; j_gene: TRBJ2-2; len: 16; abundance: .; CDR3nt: TGTGCCAGCAGCGTAGGGCTAGCGGGGGGCACCGGGGAGCTGTTTTTT; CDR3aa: CASSVGLAGGTGELFF
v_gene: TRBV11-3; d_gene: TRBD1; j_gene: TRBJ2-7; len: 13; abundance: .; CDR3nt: TGTGCCAGCAGCCTAAACAACAGGGGCGAGCAGTACTTC; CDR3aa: CASSLNNRGEQYF
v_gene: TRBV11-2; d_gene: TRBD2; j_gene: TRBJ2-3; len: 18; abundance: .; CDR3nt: TGTGCCAGCAGCTTAGTCATACGCCTAGCGGAATACACAGATACGCAGTATTTT; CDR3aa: CASSLVIRLAEYTDTQYF
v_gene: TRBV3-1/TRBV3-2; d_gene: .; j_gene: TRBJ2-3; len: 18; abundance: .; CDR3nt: TGTGCCAGCAGCCAAACTTCTCAGGGACTCCCTTCGACAGATACGCAGTATTTT; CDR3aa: CASSQTSQGLPSTDTQYF
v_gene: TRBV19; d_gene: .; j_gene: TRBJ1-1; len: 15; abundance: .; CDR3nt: TGTGCCAGTAGTCCCGGACTGCTTCAGGACACTGAAGCTTTCTTT; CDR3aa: CASSPGLLQDTEAFF
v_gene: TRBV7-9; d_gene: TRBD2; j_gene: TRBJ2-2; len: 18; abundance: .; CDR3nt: TGTGCCAGCATCATGACTAGCGGGGGAACCCCGGGCACCGGGGAGCTGTTTTTT; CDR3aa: CASIMTSGGTPGTGELFF
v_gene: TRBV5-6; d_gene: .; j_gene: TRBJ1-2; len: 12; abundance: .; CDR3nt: TGTGCCAGCAGCTTGGCTGCGCGCGGCTACACCTTC; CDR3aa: CASSLAARGYTF
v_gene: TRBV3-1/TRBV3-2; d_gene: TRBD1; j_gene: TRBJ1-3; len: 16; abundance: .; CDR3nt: TGTGCCAGCAGCCGGCCAGGGACAGGGCCTGGAAACACCATATATTTT; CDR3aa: CASSRPGTGPGNTIYF
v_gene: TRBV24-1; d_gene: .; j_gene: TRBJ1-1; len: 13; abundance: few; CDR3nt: TGTGCCACCAGGGACGGAAGAGGGAGTGAAGCTTTCTTT; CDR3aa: CATRDGRGSEAFF
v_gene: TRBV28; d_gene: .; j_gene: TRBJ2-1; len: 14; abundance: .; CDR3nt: TGTGCCAGCGGACTGACGGAATCCTACAATGAGCAGTTCTTC; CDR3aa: CASGLTESYNEQFF
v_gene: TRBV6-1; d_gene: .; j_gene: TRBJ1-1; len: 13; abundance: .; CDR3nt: TGTGCCAGCAGTGAATGGGGGAACACTGAAGCTTTCTTT; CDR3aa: CASSEWGNTEAFF
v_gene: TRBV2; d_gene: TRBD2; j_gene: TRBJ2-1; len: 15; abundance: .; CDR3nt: TGTGCCAGCAGAACGGGACTAGACTCCTACAATGAGCAGTTCTTC; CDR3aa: CASRTGLDSYNEQFF
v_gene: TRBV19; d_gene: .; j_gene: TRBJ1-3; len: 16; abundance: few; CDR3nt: TGTGCCAGTAGTATGTTCCAAGACAGGCTTGGAAACACCATATATTTT; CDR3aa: CASSMFQDRLGNTIYF